These T cell receptor beta chains were read from a single sample in a study of T cells in Graves' hyperthyroidism and ophthalmopathy. TCRdb re-called the multiplex PCR reads with MiXCR, one entry per CDR3 protein. The repertoire holds fewer than 650,000 distinct CDR3 sequences, with approximately 15% as singletons. The sample comprised blood. The receptors were sampled from a middle-aged woman with Graves' hyperthyroidism. CDR3s include the opening cysteine and the closing phenylalanine or tryptophan. D genes are given only for firm matches. Size tells how often a clone was seen (once, few, many) or the class of an expanded clone, and some rows leave it out.

V gene: TRBV11-3
J gene: TRBJ2-7
clone size: .
D gene: TRBD1
CDR3 DNA: TGTGCCAGCAGCGGCCGACAGGGGGGATACGAGCAGTACTTC
CDR3 protein: CASSGRQGGYEQYF

V gene: TRBV20-1
J gene: TRBJ2-1
clone size: .
D gene: .
CDR3 DNA: TGCAGTGCTAGAGATTCGGGGCAGGGTGAGCAGTTCTTC
CDR3 protein: CSARDSGQGEQFF

V gene: TRBV12-3/TRBV12-4
J gene: TRBJ2-7
clone size: many
D gene: .
CDR3 DNA: TGTGCCAGCAGTTTCGGACTACGATCCTACGAGCAGTACTTC
CDR3 protein: CASSFGLRSYEQYF

V gene: TRBV27
J gene: TRBJ1-1
clone size: .
D gene: TRBD1
CDR3 DNA: TGTGCCAGCAGTTTCAGGGGGCTGGGGCTCAACACTGAAGCTTTCTTT
CDR3 protein: CASSFRGLGLNTEAFF

V gene: TRBV19
J gene: TRBJ1-2
clone size: .
D gene: .
CDR3 DNA: TGTGCCAGTGGGGACCGGAGATTCGAGGGCTACACCTTC
CDR3 protein: CASGDRRFEGYTF

V gene: TRBV6-1
J gene: TRBJ1-2
clone size: many
D gene: TRBD1
CDR3 DNA: TGTGCCAGCACCAGATCGACCGGGACAGGGGTGAACTATGGCTACACCTTC
CDR3 protein: CASTRSTGTGVNYGYTF

V gene: TRBV7-2
J gene: TRBJ2-6
clone size: many
D gene: .
CDR3 DNA: TGTGCCAGCAGCCAAATGGGTGCCGGGGCCAACGTCCTGACTTTC
CDR3 protein: CASSQMGAGANVLTF

V gene: TRBV6-1
J gene: TRBJ2-2
clone size: .
D gene: TRBD1
CDR3 DNA: TGTGCCAGCAGTGAGAATCAGGGGGCCCTGTTTTTT
CDR3 protein: CASSENQGALFF

V gene: TRBV6-2/TRBV6-3
J gene: TRBJ1-5
clone size: .
D gene: .
CDR3 DNA: TGTGCCAGCCGGGACGGGATGGTCAATCAGCCCCAGCATTTT
CDR3 protein: CASRDGMVNQPQHF

V gene: TRBV5-1
J gene: TRBJ2-3
clone size: .
D gene: TRBD2
CDR3 DNA: TGCGCCTGCAGCTTGGTGCTAGCGGGGGATCAGTATTTT
CDR3 protein: CACSLVLAGDQYF

V gene: TRBV12-3/TRBV12-4
J gene: TRBJ1-4
clone size: .
D gene: TRBD1
CDR3 DNA: TGTGCCAGCAGTCCGGTTAAGGGACAGGGCGTTGAAAAACTGTTTTTT
CDR3 protein: CASSPVKGQGVEKLFF

V gene: TRBV15
J gene: TRBJ2-1
clone size: few
D gene: .
CDR3 DNA: TGTGCCACCAGCAGAGGGGGAACTAACTTCAATGAGCAGTTCTTC
CDR3 protein: CATSRGGTNFNEQFF

V gene: TRBV5-5
J gene: TRBJ2-3
clone size: many
D gene: .
CDR3 DNA: TGTGCCAGCAGCTTGCAACTGACTAGCACAGATACGCAGTATTTT
CDR3 protein: CASSLQLTSTDTQYF

V gene: TRBV27
J gene: TRBJ2-7
clone size: .
D gene: .
CDR3 DNA: TGTGCCAGCAGTTTTGTCAGGGGTCGGGAGCAGTACTTC
CDR3 protein: CASSFVRGREQYF

V gene: TRBV5-5
J gene: TRBJ1-2
clone size: few
D gene: TRBD1
CDR3 DNA: TGTGCCAGCAGCTTGGATACAGGGGGCTATGGCTACACCTTC
CDR3 protein: CASSLDTGGYGYTF

V gene: TRBV11-2
J gene: TRBJ2-7
clone size: .
D gene: .
CDR3 DNA: TGTGCCAGCAGCTTAGATCAGACGTCGCAGTACTTC
CDR3 protein: CASSLDQTSQYF

V gene: TRBV10-3
J gene: TRBJ1-2
clone size: .
D gene: .
CDR3 DNA: TGTGCCATCAGTGACAGAGCCCCTTCTAACTATGGCTACACCTTC
CDR3 protein: CAISDRAPSNYGYTF

V gene: TRBV6-5
J gene: TRBJ1-4
clone size: .
D gene: TRBD1
CDR3 DNA: TGTGCCAGCAGTTACTCCGGGACAGGGAATGAAAAACTGTTTTTT
CDR3 protein: CASSYSGTGNEKLFF

V gene: TRBV7-9
J gene: TRBJ2-7
clone size: few
D gene: TRBD1
CDR3 DNA: TGTGCCAGCAGCTTTAGCACAGGGGGCGGAAACGAGCAGTACTTC
CDR3 protein: CASSFSTGGGNEQYF

V gene: TRBV10-2
J gene: TRBJ2-7
clone size: .
D gene: .
CDR3 DNA: TGCGCCAGCACTAGCGCCTACGAGCAGTACTTC
CDR3 protein: CASTSAYEQYF

V gene: TRBV27
J gene: TRBJ2-5
clone size: once
D gene: .
CDR3 DNA: TGTGCCAGCAGTGTAGGCGGGAAAGAGACCCAGTACTTC
CDR3 protein: CASSVGGKETQYF

V gene: TRBV30
J gene: TRBJ2-3
clone size: few
D gene: TRBD2
CDR3 DNA: TGTGCCTGGAATCCCCCAGAGGGACTAGGCACGAATACGCAGTATTTT
CDR3 protein: CAWNPPEGLGTNTQYF

V gene: TRBV6-1
J gene: TRBJ2-3
clone size: few
D gene: TRBD2
CDR3 DNA: TGTGCCAGCAGTGAGAGTGGGTTGACTAGCGGAAATACGCAGTATTTT
CDR3 protein: CASSESGLTSGNTQYF

V gene: TRBV6-2/TRBV6-3
J gene: TRBJ1-1
clone size: .
D gene: .
CDR3 DNA: TGTGCCAGCAGTTACTCGATAAGGAGGGAAGCTTTCTTT
CDR3 protein: CASSYSIRREAFF

V gene: TRBV30
J gene: TRBJ1-2
clone size: many
D gene: .
CDR3 DNA: TGTGCCGGACCTGGGGCAAGTGCCGGATGGGGCTACACCTTC
CDR3 protein: CAGPGASAGWGYTF

V gene: TRBV6-1
J gene: TRBJ2-7
clone size: many
D gene: TRBD2
CDR3 DNA: TGTGCCAGCAGCGGCCTAGCGGGGAGCTCCTACGAGCAGTACTTC
CDR3 protein: CASSGLAGSSYEQYF

V gene: TRBV7-2
J gene: TRBJ2-6
clone size: once
D gene: TRBD2
CDR3 DNA: TGTGCCAGCAGTCCCGGACTAGCGGGGGATGGGGCCAACGTCCTGACTTTC
CDR3 protein: CASSPGLAGDGANVLTF

V gene: TRBV28
J gene: TRBJ2-7
clone size: many
D gene: .
CDR3 DNA: TGTGCCAGCAGTTCCCCCTTTGGGCACGAGCAGTACTTC
CDR3 protein: CASSSPFGHEQYF

V gene: TRBV11-2
J gene: TRBJ2-1
clone size: many
D gene: .
CDR3 DNA: TGTGCCAGCAGCTTAGGCAGGGTGGTTCTCAATGAGCAGTTCTTC
CDR3 protein: CASSLGRVVLNEQFF

V gene: TRBV19
J gene: TRBJ2-6
clone size: .
D gene: .
CDR3 DNA: TGTGCCAGTAGGATCGACGGCTACTCTGGGGCCAACGTCCTGACTTTC
CDR3 protein: CASRIDGYSGANVLTF

V gene: TRBV7-9
J gene: TRBJ2-7
clone size: few
D gene: TRBD2
CDR3 DNA: TGTGCCAGCAGCAGGACTAGCGGGGGCCTTTTGACGGGGGAGCAGTACTTC
CDR3 protein: CASSRTSGGLLTGEQYF

V gene: TRBV15
J gene: TRBJ2-5
clone size: few
D gene: TRBD1
CDR3 DNA: TGTGCCACCAGCGGGAAGGGACAGGGCCCTCGGACCCAGTACTTC
CDR3 protein: CATSGKGQGPRTQYF

V gene: TRBV20-1
J gene: TRBJ2-7
clone size: many
D gene: .
CDR3 DNA: TGCAGTGCTAGAGATCTGCAGGCCCTAAGGGGTGAGCAGTACTTC
CDR3 protein: CSARDLQALRGEQYF

V gene: TRBV20-1
J gene: TRBJ1-3
clone size: few
D gene: .
CDR3 DNA: TGCAGTGCCTTCGTTCCACGGGCCGGCGGAAACACCATATATTTT
CDR3 protein: CSAFVPRAGGNTIYF

V gene: TRBV5-1
J gene: TRBJ1-2
clone size: .
D gene: .
CDR3 DNA: TGCGCCAGCAGCTTCGATGGGATCAATGGGAACTATGGCTACACCTTC
CDR3 protein: CASSFDGINGNYGYTF

V gene: TRBV6-1
J gene: TRBJ1-1
clone size: many
D gene: .
CDR3 DNA: TGTGCCAGCACCCCTACTCGGAACACTGAAGCTTTCTTT
CDR3 protein: CASTPTRNTEAFF

V gene: TRBV12-3/TRBV12-4
J gene: TRBJ2-5
clone size: many
D gene: .
CDR3 DNA: TGTGCCAGCGGCCAGGGTAACAGCCAAGAGACCCAGTACTTC
CDR3 protein: CASGQGNSQETQYF

V gene: TRBV29-1
J gene: TRBJ1-2
clone size: .
D gene: TRBD1
CDR3 DNA: TGCAGCGTTGTGGGACAGGGGGCATGGGGCTACACCTTC
CDR3 protein: CSVVGQGAWGYTF

V gene: TRBV12-3/TRBV12-4
J gene: TRBJ2-1
clone size: .
D gene: .
CDR3 DNA: TGTGCCAGCAGTCGGACAGTCCAAACCAATGAGCAGTTCTTC
CDR3 protein: CASSRTVQTNEQFF

V gene: TRBV7-8
J gene: TRBJ2-5
clone size: many
D gene: TRBD2
CDR3 DNA: TGTGCCAGCAGCCCGAGACTAGCGGGGGTCCAAGAGACCCAGTACTTC
CDR3 protein: CASSPRLAGVQETQYF

V gene: TRBV6-1
J gene: TRBJ1-1
clone size: .
D gene: .
CDR3 DNA: TGTGCCAGCAACCCCGCAGTGAACACTGAAGCTTTCTTT
CDR3 protein: CASNPAVNTEAFF

V gene: TRBV28
J gene: TRBJ1-2
clone size: many
D gene: TRBD1
CDR3 DNA: TGTGCCAGCAGTCAACAGGGGGATGGCTACACCTTC
CDR3 protein: CASSQQGDGYTF

V gene: TRBV28
J gene: TRBJ2-7
clone size: many
D gene: .
CDR3 DNA: TGTGCCAGCGAAAGGGGGAGGGGCTACGAGCAGTACTTC
CDR3 protein: CASERGRGYEQYF

V gene: TRBV2
J gene: TRBJ2-5
clone size: .
D gene: TRBD1
CDR3 DNA: TGTGCCAGCAGTGGGGCAGGGGGACAAGAGACCCAGTACTTC
CDR3 protein: CASSGAGGQETQYF

V gene: TRBV13
J gene: TRBJ2-7
clone size: many
D gene: TRBD1
CDR3 DNA: TGTGCCAGCAGTGTGGGGACAGGAGGGTACGAGCAGTACTTC
CDR3 protein: CASSVGTGGYEQYF

V gene: TRBV3-1
J gene: TRBJ1-1
clone size: many
D gene: .
CDR3 DNA: TGTGCCAGCAGCCAAGGGAACACTGAAGCTTTCTTT
CDR3 protein: CASSQGNTEAFF

V gene: TRBV4-1
J gene: TRBJ1-5
clone size: .
D gene: .
CDR3 DNA: TGCGCCAGCAGCCGGATACAGGGTAGCAATCAGCCCCAGCATTTT
CDR3 protein: CASSRIQGSNQPQHF

V gene: TRBV20-1
J gene: TRBJ2-2
clone size: few
D gene: TRBD1
CDR3 DNA: TGCAGTGCTAGAGCTACAGGGGGCGGTTCGAACACCGGGGAGCTGTTTTTT
CDR3 protein: CSARATGGGSNTGELFF

V gene: TRBV9
J gene: TRBJ2-1
clone size: many
D gene: TRBD2
CDR3 DNA: TGTGCCAGCAGCGTAGCTCCTTCTAGCGGGAGTTACAATGAGCAGTTCTTC
CDR3 protein: CASSVAPSSGSYNEQFF

V gene: TRBV28
J gene: TRBJ1-5
clone size: .
D gene: .
CDR3 DNA: TGTGCCAGCAGTCCTGCGGGCAACGAGCCCCAGCATTTT
CDR3 protein: CASSPAGNEPQHF

V gene: TRBV20-1
J gene: TRBJ2-2
clone size: once
D gene: .
CDR3 DNA: TGCAGTGCCCCTCTCGGGGGGCGTTCCACCGAGGAGCTGTTTTTT
CDR3 protein: CSAPLGGRSTEELFF